Following are 12 T cell receptor beta chains from one sample sequenced in a study of read filtering for tumor transcriptome and immune sequencing. The library was built from approximately 400 ng RNA with molecular barcoded adaptors for alpha/delta and beta/gamma chains. TCRdb fed the reads into MiXCR, producing one record per CDR3 protein. This table holds some 140,000 distinct CDR3 sequences, approximately 13% found once. Sequenced input: a population of CD138-negative cells sorted from bone marrow. These receptors originate from a donor aged 40 or older with multiple myeloma.

In the case of this clonotype: Since no conserved phenylalanine or tryptophan closes the CDR3, a read error is the likely cause. The chain couples TRBV13 to TRBJ1-1; D is possibly TRBD1 (6 bases). The V end lost 6 bases, the J end lost 0 bases, and 14 bases lay between the germline ends. This CDR3 has 15 amino acids. The germline V gene has CDR1 PRHDT and CDR2 FYEKMQ (reference sequence). The CDR3 here is CASSHNGQMNTEAFL. The CDR3 DNA is TGTGCCAGCAGTCATAACGGACAGATGAACACTGAAGCTTTCCTT.

This clonotype was observed a handful of times. V gene TRBV28 combines with J gene TRBJ2-5; D gene unclear. V lost 1 base and J lost 0, with 18 bases in between. Germline CDR1 and CDR2: MDHEN and SYDVKM. The CDR3 totals 18 residues. The CDR3: CASSLSDGATVYQETQYF. CDR3 nucleotides: TGTGCCAGCAGTTTATCCGACGGTGCGACCGTCTACCAAGAGACCCAGTACTTC.

The chain carries TRBV19 and TRBJ2-5; TRBD1 aligns across 8 bases. Germline CDR1 is LNHDA and CDR2 is SQIVND (reference sequence). This CDR3 spans 15 amino acids. V lost 7 bases to trimming and J lost 5 bases; unmatched junction nucleotides: 12. The CDR3 DNA sequence: TGTGCCAGTACCGGTGGAACAGGGGGGTATGAGACCCAGTACTTC. Translated: CASTGGTGGYETQYF.

This clonotype was found many times. The rearrangement links TRBV7-2 to TRBJ2-1; TRBD2 matches 9 bases. Germline V gene sequence: CDR1 SGHTA, CDR2 FQGNSA. This CDR3 comprises 19 residues. V lost 3 bases to trimming and J lost 0 bases; unmatched junction nucleotides: 12. The CDR3 loop is CASSFLTSGPWSSYNEQFF. In DNA, the CDR3 is TGTGCCAGCAGCTTTCTCACTAGCGGGCCGTGGAGCTCCTACAATGAGCAGTTCTTC.

The chain uses TRBV3-1 and TRBJ2-1; TRBD2 might be the D (6 bases). V lost 1 base and J 5 bases, leaving 12 bases between the germline ends. Germline V gene lookup returns CDR1 LGHDT and CDR2 YNNKEL (reference sequence). The CDR3 extends over 15 amino acids. DNA of the CDR3: TGTGCCAGCAGCCAAGCGGGACTGCACGACAATGAGCAGTTCTTC. Translating it yields CASSQAGLHDNEQFF.

This clonotype was recorded at least ten times. The chain carries TRBV20-1 and TRBJ2-1, with D unclear. CDR1 and CDR2 from the germline V gene are DFQATT and SNEGSKA (reference sequence). V dropped 0 bases and J dropped 0 bases, with 12 bases sitting between them. This CDR3 region has 16 residues. The CDR3: CSARDRAKNSYNEQFF. As DNA, the CDR3 is TGCAGTGCTAGAGATAGAGCTAAAAACTCCTACAATGAGCAGTTCTTC.

This clonotype was seen at least ten times. V and J are TRBV7-2 and TRBJ2-3; tentative D call: TRBD2 (6 bases). This CDR3 is 14 amino acids long. Germline V CDR1 and CDR2: SGHTA, FQGNSA. Trimming took off 5 bases at V and 5 bases at J, with 14 bases between the two ends. CDR3 sequence (DNA): TGTGCCAGCAGCGACCCGGGACTTAAAGATACGCAGTATTTT. Translated: CASSDPGLKDTQYF.

Many counts were recorded for this clonotype. V gene TRBV5-1 combines with J gene TRBJ2-1, with D tentatively TRBD2 (7 bases). V was cut by 2 bases and J by 13 bases, with 16 bases left in between. CDR1 SGHRS and CDR2 YFSETQ come from the germline V gene. This CDR3 spans 13 amino acids. The CDR3 DNA reads TGCGCCAGCAGCTTACAGGGAGGGACCGTACAGTTCTTC. Protein product: CASSLQGGTVQFF.

This clonotype has just a few counts. The rearrangement joins TRBV20-1 to TRBJ2-3, with D perhaps matching TRBD1 or TRBD2 (5 bases each). From germline, CDR1 is DFQATT and CDR2 SNEGSKA (reference sequence). The V and J ends lost 3 bases and 0 bases respectively, with 10 bases between them. The CDR3 has 14 residues. This CDR3 reads CSARGEWSTDTQYF. As DNA, the CDR3 is TGCAGTGCTAGGGGGGAGTGGAGCACAGATACGCAGTATTTT.

This clonotype was found many times. The chain employs TRBV20-1 and TRBJ1-4, with TRBD1 as a possible D gene (5 bases). CDR1 is DFQATT and CDR2 is SNEGSKA in the germline V gene (reference sequence). V was cut by 8 bases and J by 2 bases, with 18 bases left in between. The CDR3 sequence is 15 residues long. The CDR3 DNA reads TGCAGTCAGGTACTCAGGGAGTCCACTAATGAAAAACTGTTTTTT. Translation: CSQVLRESTNEKLFF.

This clonotype showed up many times. The chain joins TRBV6-4 to TRBJ2-2; D call uncertain. V lost 0 bases to trimming and J lost 6 bases, with 11 bases between them. The CDR3 loop spans 15 amino acids. Germline V gene data show CDR1 as MRHNA and CDR2 as SNTAGT. The CDR3 is CASSDSDKKPGELFF. For the CDR3, the DNA is TGTGCCAGCAGTGACTCTGACAAGAAGCCCGGGGAGCTGTTTTTT.

This clonotype has a count of ten or more. The rearrangement joins TRBV2 to TRBJ1-1, with 9 bases matching TRBD1. Looked up from germline, CDR1 is SNHLY and CDR2 is FYNNEI. CDR3 length: 14 residues. V lost 7 bases, J lost 3 bases, and 6 bases stayed unmatched. The CDR3 loop is CASNPRTGDTEAFF. Written as DNA, the CDR3 is TGTGCCAGCAATCCAAGGACAGGGGACACTGAAGCTTTCTTT.